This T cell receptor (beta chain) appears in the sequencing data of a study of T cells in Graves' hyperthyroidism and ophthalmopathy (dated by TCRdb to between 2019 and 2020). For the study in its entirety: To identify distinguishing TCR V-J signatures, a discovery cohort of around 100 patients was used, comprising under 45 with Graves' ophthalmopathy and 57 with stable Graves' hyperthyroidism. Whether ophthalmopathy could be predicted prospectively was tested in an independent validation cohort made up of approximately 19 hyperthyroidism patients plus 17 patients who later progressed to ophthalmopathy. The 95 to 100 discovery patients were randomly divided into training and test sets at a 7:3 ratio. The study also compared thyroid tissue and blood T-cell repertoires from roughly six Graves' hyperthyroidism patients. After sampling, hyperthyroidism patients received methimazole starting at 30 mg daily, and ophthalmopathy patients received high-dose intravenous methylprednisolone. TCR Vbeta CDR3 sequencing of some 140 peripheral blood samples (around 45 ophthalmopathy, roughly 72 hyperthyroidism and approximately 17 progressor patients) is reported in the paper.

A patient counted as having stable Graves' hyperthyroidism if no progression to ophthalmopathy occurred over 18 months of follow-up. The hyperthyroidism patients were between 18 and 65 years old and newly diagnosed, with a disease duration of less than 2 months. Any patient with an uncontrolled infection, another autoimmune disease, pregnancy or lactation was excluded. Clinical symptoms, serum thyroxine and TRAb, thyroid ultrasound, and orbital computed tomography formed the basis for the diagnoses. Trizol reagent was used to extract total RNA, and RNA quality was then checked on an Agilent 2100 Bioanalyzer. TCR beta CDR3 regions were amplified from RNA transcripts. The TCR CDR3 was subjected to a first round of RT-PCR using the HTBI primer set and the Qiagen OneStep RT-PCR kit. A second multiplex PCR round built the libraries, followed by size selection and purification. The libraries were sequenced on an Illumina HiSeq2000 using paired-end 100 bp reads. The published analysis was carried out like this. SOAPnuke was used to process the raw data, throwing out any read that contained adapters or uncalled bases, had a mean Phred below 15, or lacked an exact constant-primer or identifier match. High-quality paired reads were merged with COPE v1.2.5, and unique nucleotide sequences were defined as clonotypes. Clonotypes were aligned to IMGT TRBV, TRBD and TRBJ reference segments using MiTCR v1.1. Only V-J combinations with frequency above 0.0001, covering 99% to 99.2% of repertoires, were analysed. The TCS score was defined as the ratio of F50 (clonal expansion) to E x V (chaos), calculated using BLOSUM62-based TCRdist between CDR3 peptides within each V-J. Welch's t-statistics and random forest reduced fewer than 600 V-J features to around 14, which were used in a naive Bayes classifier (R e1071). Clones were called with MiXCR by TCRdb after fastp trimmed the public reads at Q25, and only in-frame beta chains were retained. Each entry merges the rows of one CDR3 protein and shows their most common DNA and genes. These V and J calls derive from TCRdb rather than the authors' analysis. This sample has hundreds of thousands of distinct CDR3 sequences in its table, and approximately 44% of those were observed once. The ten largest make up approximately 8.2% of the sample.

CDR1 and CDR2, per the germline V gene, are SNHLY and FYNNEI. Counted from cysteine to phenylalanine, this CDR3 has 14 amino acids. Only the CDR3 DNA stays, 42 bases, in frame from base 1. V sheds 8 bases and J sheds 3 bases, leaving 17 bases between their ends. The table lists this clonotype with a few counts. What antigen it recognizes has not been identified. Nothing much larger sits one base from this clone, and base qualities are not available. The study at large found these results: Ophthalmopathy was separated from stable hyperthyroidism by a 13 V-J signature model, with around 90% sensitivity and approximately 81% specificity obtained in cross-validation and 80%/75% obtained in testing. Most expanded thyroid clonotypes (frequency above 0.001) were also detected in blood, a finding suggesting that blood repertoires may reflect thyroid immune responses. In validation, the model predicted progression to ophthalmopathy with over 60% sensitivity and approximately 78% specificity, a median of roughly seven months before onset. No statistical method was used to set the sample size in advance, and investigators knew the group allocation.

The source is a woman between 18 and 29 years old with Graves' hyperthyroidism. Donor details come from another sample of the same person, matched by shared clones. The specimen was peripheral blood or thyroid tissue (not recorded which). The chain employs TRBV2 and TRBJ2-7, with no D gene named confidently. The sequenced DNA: TGTGCCAGCGAAGAAGCGCCCACGGGCTACGAGCAGTACTTC. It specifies CASEEAPTGYEQYF.